The clone carrying this T cell receptor beta chain was detected only a few times. Its antigen is unknown. The CDR3 runs to 14 residues. The germline V and J ends were trimmed by 2 bases and 10 bases, with 15 bases remaining between them. Looked up from germline, CDR1 is SGHVS and CDR2 is FQNEAQ. Using a J-beta primer mix together with a sample-barcoded 5' primer, a second PCR was run for about 6 to 11 cycles. Every sample gave at least 2.5 million paired-end reads containing CDR3. TCRdb independently ran MiXCR on the 5' RACE reads; one entry per CDR3 protein. Counted here are about 2 million distinct CDR3 sequences, around 50% occurring once; the ten biggest clones make up roughly 2%. All donors came from Russia, were Caucasian and healthy, and spanned ages roughly 6 to 100. The total RNA that was extracted per sample amounted to at least 5 micrograms. The sample comes from a study of blood T cells in healthy people across ages.

Overall study findings and caveats: Comparison with aged donors showed that long-lived donors had more naive CD4+ cells and higher diversity.

The rearrangement uses TRBV7-8 and TRBJ2-1; D may be TRBD1 or TRBD2 (5 bases each). The source of this sequence is a middle-aged woman in good health. Sequenced sample: blood. As DNA, the CDR3 is TGTGCCAGCAGCTTAATTGGGACCCTTGGGGAGCAGTTCTTC. Its translation is CASSLIGTLGEQFF.